This T cell receptor (beta chain) was sequenced during a study of blood T cells in healthy people across ages. This clonotype was counted once. The authors ran a second PCR of about 6 to 11 cycles using a sample-barcoded 5' primer and a J-beta primer mix. TCRdb reprocessed the 5' RACE reads via MiXCR and lists one record per CDR3 protein. This sample has 1.5 million to 2 million distinct CDR3 sequences, with almost 35% found just once. Germline V CDR1 and CDR2: MNHNY, SVGAGI (reference sequence). V lost 0 bases and J 3 bases, leaving 11 bases between the germline ends. The CDR3 contains 15 residues. This clonotype originated in a woman in her twenties or thirties in good health. Material: blood. This rearrangement joins TRBV6-6 to TRBJ1-2; D ambiguous. The CDR3 coding sequence is TGTGCCAGCAGTTACTCGGGAATGAATCACTATGGCTACACCTTC. Amino acid sequence: CASSYSGMNHYGYTF.